The 15 T cell receptor beta chains given below trace back to one sample, sequenced in a study of B cell selection in AIRE deficiency. The sorted conventional CD4 T cells were gated as CD4+CD127+. This table comes from immunoSEQ multiplex PCR, and its TCRdb copy is limited to in-frame clones, with some not included. Here the sample spans fewer than 30,000 clones, almost 98% being singletons. What was sequenced was conventional CD4+ T cells sorted from PBMCs. All receptors come from a human donor with AIRE deficiency.

The chain has TRBV6-6 and TRBJ2-5, with a tentative D call TRBD1 (5 bases). Trimming cost V 5 bases and J 5 bases, with 12 bases left between them. Germline assignment: CDR1 MNHNY and CDR2 SVGAGI (reference sequence). The CDR3 totals 13 residues. The DNA of the CDR3 is TGTGCCAGCAGTCCCAGGGTGGGGGAGACCCAGTACTTC. Amino acids: CASSPRVGETQYF.

V and J are TRBV18 and TRBJ2-5; 9 bases line up with TRBD1. The CDR3 extends over 16 amino acids. Germline values: CDR1 KGHSH, CDR2 LQKENI. The ends lost 2 bases at V and 7 bases at J; junction bases unmatched: 11. Here the CDR3 DNA reads TGTGCCAGCTCACCAAAGGGACAGGGTGGAAGCGGGACCCAGTACTTC. Protein: CASSPKGQGGSGTQYF.

In its sample, this clone was seen once. This sequence joins TRBV7-9 and TRBJ1-6, with 7 bases fitting TRBD1. From germline, CDR1 is SEHNR and CDR2 FQNEAQ (reference sequence). This CDR3 region has 15 residues. The ends lost 5 bases at V and 5 bases at J; junction bases unmatched: 6. The CDR3 sequence: CASSPQTGNNSPLHF. The CDR3 DNA reads as TGTGCCAGCAGCCCTCAGACAGGGAATAATTCACCCCTCCACTTT.

In regard to this clone: Sequence at one end of the junction differs from germline and may be a read error. The chain has TRBV2 and TRBJ1-6; D is uncertain. The CDR3 contains 14 residues. Germline assignment: CDR1 SNHLY and CDR2 FYNNEI. The CDR3 coding sequence is TGTGCCAACAGTGACTCCATATATAATTCACCCCTCCACTTT. Protein: CANSDSIYNSPLHF.

This clone has a single count. V and J are TRBV4-2 and TRBJ1-3; TRBD1 aligns across 9 bases. Germline trimming cut 2 bases from V and 4 bases from J; bases unmatched to any gene: 6. Per the germline V gene, CDR1 is LGHNA and CDR2 is YNFKEQ. The CDR3 sequence is 16 residues long. Here the CDR3 DNA reads TGTGCCAGCAGCCAACTAGACGGACAGGGGGGAAACACCATATATTTT. Translating gives CASSQLDGQGGNTIYF.

The CDR3: CASSLTSGIYNEQFF. CDR3 in DNA: TGTGCCAGCAGTCTGACTAGCGGGATTTACAATGAGCAGTTCTTC. The genes are TRBV6-6 and TRBJ2-1, with 11 positions matching TRBD2. Germline assignment: CDR1 MNHNY and CDR2 SVGAGI (reference sequence). V lost 5 bases, J lost 4 bases, and 4 bases stayed unmatched. The CDR3 is 15 residues long.

The V gene is TRBV27, the J gene TRBJ2-1, with TRBD2 as a possible D gene (6 bases). The CDR3 totals 15 residues. Trimming pared 0 bases from V and 6 bases from J, leaving 12 bases between. Germline values: CDR1 MNHEY, CDR2 SMNVEV (reference sequence). The CDR3 protein is CASSLSRESFNEQFF. For the CDR3, the DNA is TGTGCCAGCAGTTTATCTCGGGAGAGCTTCAATGAGCAGTTCTTC.

V is TRBV5-1 and J is TRBJ2-1; D perhaps matches TRBD2 (5 bases). This CDR3 contains 17 residues. Germline V lookup: CDR1 SGHRS, CDR2 YFSETQ. The V end was cut by 0 bases, the J end by 8 bases, with 21 bases between. The CDR3 protein is CASSLGRALGEGYEQFF. The CDR3, as DNA: TGCGCCAGCAGCTTGGGGCGGGCTTTGGGAGAAGGGTATGAGCAGTTCTTC.

The chain recombines TRBV28 with TRBJ2-2; D is ambiguous. V was pared by 5 bases and J by 10 bases, with 11 bases between. CDR1 MDHEN and CDR2 SYDVKM come from the germline V gene. The CDR3 has 12 amino acids. The CDR3 region has the DNA TGTGCCAGCAGTACTACCTTGGTGGAGCTGTTTTTT. It is translated as CASSTTLVELFF.

The chain uses TRBV18 and TRBJ2-1; TRBD2 agrees at 11 bases. Germline loops: CDR1 KGHSH, CDR2 LQKENI. Trimming took 5 bases from V and 3 from J; bases not matched to a gene: 9. The CDR3 consists of 17 residues. The DNA of the CDR3 is TGTGCCAGCTCAACCCTAGCGGGAGGCTCCCTCTACAATGAGCAGTTCTTC. This translates into CASSTLAGGSLYNEQFF.

The chain combines TRBV6-5 with TRBJ2-7, with 11 bases identical to TRBD1. CDR3 size: 14 residues. With 5 bases clipped from V and 5 bases from J, the junction kept 5 bases outside the gene matches. CDR1 is MNHEY and CDR2 is SVGAGI in the germline V gene. The CDR3, as DNA: TGTGCCAGCAGTCGTGGGACAGGGGGTAACGAGCAGTACTTC. It codes for CASSRGTGGNEQYF.

This clone was seen only once. The chain links TRBV28 to TRBJ1-2; no clear D gene. Germline lookup yields CDR1 MDHEN and CDR2 SYDVKM. The CDR3 is 14 residues long. V was pared by 1 base and J by 8 bases, with 14 bases between. CDR3 DNA: TGTGCCAGCAGTTTATTTCCCGACTTTGAGGGCTACACCTTC. Its protein product is CASSLFPDFEGYTF.

V usage is TRBV28 and J usage is TRBJ2-4; 10 nucleotides match TRBD2. From germline, CDR1 is MDHEN and CDR2 SYDVKM. The CDR3 totals 18 residues. The J segment lost 2 bases and the V segment lost 6 bases, leaving 13 bases of the junction unmatched. The CDR3 spells CASSYAPSGSVSKNIQYF. The CDR3 DNA follows: TGTGCCAGCAGCTACGCCCCTAGCGGGAGCGTGTCCAAAAACATTCAGTACTTC.

V is TRBV11-2 and J is TRBJ1-5; 8 nucleotides align to TRBD1. Germline V CDR1 and CDR2: SGHAT, FQNNGV. V shed 5 bases, J shed 3 bases, and the junction held 3 bases outside the gene matches. The CDR3 has 14 residues. CDR3 bases: TGTGCCAGCAGCCTGGGACAGGACAATCAGCCCCAGCATTTT. It translates to CASSLGQDNQPQHF.

The V gene is TRBV5-6, the J gene TRBJ1-1; a possible D gene is TRBD1 (5 bases). The germline gives CDR1 SGHDT, CDR2 YYEEEE. V was cut by 4 bases and J by 0 bases, with 13 bases left in between. CDR3 length: 15 residues. CDR3 sequence (DNA): TGTGCCAGCAGCCCAGACAGCGGTCTGAACACTGAAGCTTTCTTT. This codes for CASSPDSGLNTEAFF.